The TCR beta chain under discussion was sequenced for a study of CD8 T cells in Susac syndrome. CDR3 length equals 11 residues. Germline V gives CDR1 MNHEY, CDR2 SMNVEV (reference sequence). V was clipped by 7 bases and J by 8 bases, with 11 bases between them. With random hexamers, reverse transcription was performed on roughly 0.5 to 1 ug of RNA. Multiplex immunoSEQ PCR targeted 54 Vbeta and 13 Jbeta TCR beta segments. TCRdb itself ran the immunoSEQ multiplex PCR reads through MiXCR, one entry per CDR3 protein. The table includes about 80,000 distinct CDR3 sequences, just under 95% detected once. TCR beta was sequenced from blood CD8+ and CD4+ T cells.

The TCR was taken from a human donor in good health. Material for sequencing was CD8+ T cells from PBMCs. This chain joins TRBV27 and TRBJ1-2; D is ambiguous. The CDR3 DNA is TGTGCCAGCAAAGGAAATGCCGGCTACACCTTC. Its protein is CASKGNAGYTF.